A single sample gave rise to the 11 T cell receptor beta chains below, sequenced in a study of cytomegalovirus exposure and HLA in healthy donors. Primers included in the PCR were 60 Vbeta and 13 Jbeta primers. Clones were read by immunoSEQ multiplex PCR, and TCRdb kept only the in-frame ones, dropping some. The data contain 120,000 or so clones, 79% of them singletons. The specimen sequenced was PBMCs. These receptors all come from a man between 18 and 29 years old in good health and CMV-seronegative.

This sequence joins TRBV7-8 and TRBJ2-1; 11 bases align to TRBD2. The V segment lost 5 bases and the J segment 5 bases; nucleotides outside the gene matches: 5. This CDR3 has 15 amino acids. CDR1 and CDR2 from the germline V gene are SGHVS and FQNEAQ. CDR3 region: CASSPTSGRNNEQFF. CDR3 nucleotides: TGTGCCAGCAGCCCCACTAGCGGGAGAAACAATGAGCAGTTCTTC.

The chain links TRBV6-5 to TRBJ2-3; tentatively, D is TRBD1 (5 bases). The ends were cut back, 1 base at V and 4 bases at J, with 12 bases in the middle. The germline V gene encodes CDR1 MNHEY and CDR2 SVGAGI. The CDR3 runs 15 residues. The CDR3 DNA sequence: TGTGCCAGCAGTTACTTCCCCAGGGTGGCAGATACGCAGTATTTT. Translating it yields CASSYFPRVADTQYF.

This clone appeared a few times. The chain combines TRBV6-1 with TRBJ1-1, with no clear D. V shed 8 bases and J shed 3 bases, with 19 bases lying between them. The CDR3 length is 15 residues. Germline V CDR1 and CDR2: MNHNS, SASEGT. The CDR3 DNA sequence: TGTGCCAGCCGCCACCTCCTAGAAGTAGACACTGAAGCTTTCTTT. Translating it yields CASRHLLEVDTEAFF.

This chain uses TRBV18 with TRBJ2-3; D is undetermined. Germline V CDR1 and CDR2: KGHSH, LQKENI. This CDR3 spans 11 amino acids. Trimming pared 5 bases from V and 2 bases from J, leaving 2 bases between. The CDR3 bases are TGTGCCAGCTCATACACAGATACGCAGTATTTT. Translating gives CASSYTDTQYF.

This CDR3 reads CASSPRMTDTQYF. The CDR3 DNA is TGTGCCAGCAGCCCTAGGATGACAGATACGCAGTATTTT. The J gene is TRBJ2-3, the V gene TRBV13; D remains unclear. The V gene lost 5 bases and the J gene lost 3 bases, with 9 bases spanning the gap. The CDR3 runs to 13 residues. In germline, CDR1 is PRHDT, CDR2 FYEKMQ (reference sequence).

The V gene is TRBV20-1, the J gene TRBJ2-3; the D is unclear. The CDR3 loop spans 11 amino acids. Germline CDR1 DFQATT, CDR2 SNEGSKA (reference sequence). V lost 4 bases and J 5 bases, leaving 7 bases between the germline ends. The DNA of the CDR3 is TGCAGTGCTAATCGAGTAGATACGCAGTATTTT. It specifies CSANRVDTQYF.

The chain couples TRBV9 to TRBJ2-5; 7 nucleotides match TRBD1. This CDR3 has 14 amino acids. V shed 5 bases and J 2 bases; nucleotides not matched to a gene: 6. Germline V gene lookup returns CDR1 SGDLS and CDR2 YYNGEE. CDR3 sequence: CASRTGKGQETQYF. The CDR3 DNA sequence: TGTGCCAGCAGGACAGGGAAGGGGCAAGAGACCCAGTACTTC.

This clone came up a few times. The chain couples TRBV25-1 to TRBJ1-1; no clear D gene. The CDR3 loop spans 11 amino acids. Germline V gives CDR1 MGHDK, CDR2 SYGVNS. V was pared by 3 bases and J by 5 bases, with 4 bases between. The CDR3 protein is CASSDVTEAFF. The DNA for the CDR3 is TGTGCCAGCAGTGACGTTACTGAAGCTTTCTTT.

The genes are TRBV19 and TRBJ2-5; the D gene is possibly TRBD2 (6 bases). Germline V gives CDR1 LNHDA, CDR2 SQIVND (reference sequence). The CDR3 extends over 15 amino acids. The germline V and J ends were trimmed by 5 bases and 4 bases, with 17 bases remaining between them. CDR3 DNA sequence: TGTGCCAGTAGTTATCCAGGGACTTCAAGAGAGACCCAGTACTTC. It is translated as CASSYPGTSRETQYF.

The V call is TRBV6-6, the J call TRBJ2-1, with 9 bases matching TRBD2. The trim removed 6 bases at V and 4 bases at J, leaving 7 bases unmatched. Per germline, CDR1 MNHNY and CDR2 SVGAGI (reference sequence). This CDR3 contains 15 residues. CDR3 sequence (DNA): TGTGCCAGCAGGCTGGGACTAGCAACTTACAATGAGCAGTTCTTC. Protein sequence: CASRLGLATYNEQFF.

This chain joins TRBV18 and TRBJ2-5; TRBD2 agrees at 8 bases. The CDR3 covers 16 residues. Trimming removed 0 bases from V and 4 bases from J; junction bases left unmatched: 7. Germline V gene data show CDR1 as KGHSH and CDR2 as LQKENI. The CDR3 DNA sequence: TGTGCCAGCTCACCACCGTCCCGACTAGCGAGAGAGACCCAGTACTTC. This encodes CASSPPSRLARETQYF.